This T cell receptor beta chain was identified in a study of graft-versus-host responses after intestinal transplantation. Libraries were prepared by immunoSEQ multiplex PCR; TCRdb keeps only in-frame clonotypes and omits some of them. Among over 75,000 clones, roughly 82% were seen once, and the ten largest hold more than 1.4%. The germline V and J ends were trimmed by 6 bases and 3 bases, with 18 bases remaining between them. The CDR3 length is 15 residues. Germline V gives CDR1 MRHNA, CDR2 SNTAGT. This TCR derives from a human patient who received an intestinal transplant, so some T cells may come from the graft donor. Sequenced here: PBMCs, sampled 255 days after intestinal transplant. The V call is TRBV6-4, the J call TRBJ2-7, with a tentative D call TRBD2 (6 bases). The CDR3 sequence is CASSAKIAAGYEQYF. The CDR3, as DNA: TGTGCCAGCAGCGCAAAAATAGCGGCTGGCTACGAGCAGTACTTC.